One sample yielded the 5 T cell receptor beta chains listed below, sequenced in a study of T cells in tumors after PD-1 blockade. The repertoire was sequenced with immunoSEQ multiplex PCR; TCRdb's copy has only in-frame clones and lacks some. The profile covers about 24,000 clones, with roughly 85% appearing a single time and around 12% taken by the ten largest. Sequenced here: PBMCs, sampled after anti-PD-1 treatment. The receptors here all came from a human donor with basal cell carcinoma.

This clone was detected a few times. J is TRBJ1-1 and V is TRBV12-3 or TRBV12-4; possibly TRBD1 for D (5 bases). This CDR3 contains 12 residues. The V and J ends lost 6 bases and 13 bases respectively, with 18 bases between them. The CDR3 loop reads CASRRDGQNVFF. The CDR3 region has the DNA TGTGCCAGCAGAAGGGACGGCCAGAATGTTTTCTTT.

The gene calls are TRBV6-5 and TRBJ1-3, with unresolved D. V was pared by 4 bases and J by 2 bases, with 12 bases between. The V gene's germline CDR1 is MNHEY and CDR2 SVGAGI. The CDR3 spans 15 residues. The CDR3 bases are TGTGCCAGCAGTTCACTACTCGGGACTGGAAACACCATATATTTT. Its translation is CASSSLLGTGNTIYF.

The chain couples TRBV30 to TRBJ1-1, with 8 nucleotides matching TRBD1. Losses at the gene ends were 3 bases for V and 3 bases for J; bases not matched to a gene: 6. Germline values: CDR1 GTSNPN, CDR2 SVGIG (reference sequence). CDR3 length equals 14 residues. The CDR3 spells CAWRRTGSHTEAFF. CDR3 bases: TGTGCCTGGAGGCGGACAGGGTCTCACACTGAAGCTTTCTTT.

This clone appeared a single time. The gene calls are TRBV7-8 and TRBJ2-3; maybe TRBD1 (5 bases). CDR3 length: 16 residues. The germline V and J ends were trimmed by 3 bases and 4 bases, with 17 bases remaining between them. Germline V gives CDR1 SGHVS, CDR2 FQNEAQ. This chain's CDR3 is CASSFRVISASDTQYF. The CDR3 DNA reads TGTGCCAGCAGCTTCAGGGTAATAAGTGCGTCAGATACGCAGTATTTT.

This chain's CDR3 is CASSFLSGAGELFF. CDR3 sequence (DNA): TGTGCCAGCAGCTTCTTGTCAGGGGCCGGGGAGCTGTTTTTT. The genes are TRBV3-1 (or the pseudogene TRBV3-2) and TRBJ2-2; maybe TRBD1 (6 bases). CDR3 size: 14 residues. Looked up from germline, CDR1 is LGHDT and CDR2 is YNNKEL (reference sequence). V was cut by 5 bases and J by 6 bases, with 13 bases left in between.